This T cell receptor (beta chain) was sequenced in a study of T cell responses to AZD1222 COVID-19 vaccine. Note on this clone: Its antigen is not known.

Study-wide points: Among spike-specific TCRs, nearly half reportedly target unmutated variant regions.

Germline lookup yields CDR1 LGHNT and CDR2 FRNRAP. The CDR3 is made up of 13 amino acids. Losses at the gene ends were 6 bases for V and 1 base for J; bases not matched to a gene: 2. Only in-frame clones appear in the TCRdb table, and some are missing; sequencing was by immunoSEQ multiplex PCR. The table has roughly 190,000 clones, approximately 92% seen once. The sequence derives from an adult in good health. V is TRBV12-5 and J is TRBJ2-7; 8 nucleotides line up with TRBD2. Sequencing was performed on peripheral blood, taken on day 0 of AZD1222 vaccination. Written as DNA, the CDR3 is TGTGCTAGTGGCACTAGCGGTTCCTACGAGCAGTACTTC. Protein product: CASGTSGSYEQYF.